A single sample is the source of the 15 T cell receptor beta chains below, sequenced in a study of metastatic and nonmetastatic thyroid tumors. MiXCR reprocessed the PCR reads for TCRdb. The sample consists of some 12,000 clones, approximately 12% of them appearing once. Before thyroid surgery, none of the patients had received any treatment. Specimen: blood. The receptors stem from a female donor with papillary thyroid cancer or a benign thyroid nodule (not recorded which). Some clones in this sample may be carry-over from other donors' samples.

V is TRBV20-1 and J is TRBJ2-3, with TRBD2 matching 13 bases. Unmatched junction bases numbered 13, after V lost 1 base and J lost 0 bases. CDR3 length equals 20 residues. CDR1 and CDR2 from the germline V gene are DFQATT and SNEGSKA (reference sequence). In nucleotides, the CDR3 is TGCAGTGCTAGAGGGTTAAGGACTAGCGGGGGTTCGTTTAGCACAGATACGCAGTATTTT. This gives the protein CSARGLRTSGGSFSTDTQYF.

This clone is medium-sized by share. At one end the junction does not follow the germline gene, possibly because of a read error. The chain recombines TRBV2 with TRBJ2-7, with TRBD1 identical over 10 bases. This CDR3 contains 13 residues. Germline V lookup: CDR1 SNHLY, CDR2 FYNNEI. The CDR3 region is CASKGTGVYAQYF. DNA of the CDR3: TGTGCCAGCAAAGGGACAGGGGTGTACGCGCAGTACTTC.

This clone is deemed medium-sized. The V gene is TRBV6-1, the J gene TRBJ1-2; D may be TRBD1 (6 bases). V lost 5 bases and J 4 bases, leaving 20 bases between the germline ends. Germline assignment: CDR1 MNHNS and CDR2 SASEGT. The CDR3 spans 16 residues. CDR3 DNA sequence: TGTGCCAGCAGTTCTCAAACGGGGGGGGCAAGCTATGGCTACACCTTC. This gives the protein CASSSQTGGASYGYTF.

This clone ranks as medium-sized (0.01 to 0.1%). The chain joins TRBV20-1 to TRBJ1-5; D might be TRBD1 (6 bases). The CDR3 totals 16 residues. The germline V gene has CDR1 DFQATT and CDR2 SNEGSKA (reference sequence). Trimming shortened V by 3 bases and J by 0 bases, and 15 bases separated the two germline ends. CDR3 DNA: TGCAGTGCTAGCGTCCCAGGGGTAATTAGCAATCAGCCCCAGCATTTT. Protein sequence: CSASVPGVISNQPQHF.

This clone was seen ten or more times. The chain links TRBV9 to TRBJ2-2, with 8 positions matching TRBD1. Trimming removed 0 bases from V and 4 bases from J; junction bases left unmatched: 5. This CDR3 is 16 amino acids long. The V gene's germline CDR1 is SGDLS and CDR2 YYNGEE. The CDR3 sequence is CASSVAGGAGTGELFF. The CDR3, as DNA: TGTGCCAGCAGCGTAGCAGGGGGCGCGGGCACCGGGGAGCTGTTTTTT.

This clone was counted ten times or more. The chain couples TRBV4-2 to TRBJ1-1, with a tentative D call TRBD1 (5 bases). The V end lost 3 bases, the J end lost 1 base, and 9 bases lay between the germline ends. Per the germline V gene, CDR1 is LGHNA and CDR2 is YNFKEQ. The CDR3 contains 14 residues. The DNA for the CDR3 is TGTGCCAGCAGCCACTTAGACAGGAACACTGAAGCTTTCTTT. Translation gives CASSHLDRNTEAFF.

This clone is medium-sized within its sample. The rearrangement uses TRBV12-3 or TRBV12-4 and TRBJ1-5, with D unresolved. Between the trimmed V and J ends, which lost 3 bases and 1 base, there was a span of 10 bases. The CDR3 has 15 residues. CDR3 in amino acids: CASSLAERSNQPQHF. CDR3 sequence (DNA): TGTGCCAGCAGTTTGGCGGAACGGAGCAATCAGCCCCAGCATTTT.

This clone was seen repeatedly, ten times or more. The chain recombines TRBV5-6 with TRBJ2-3; D may be TRBD2 (6 bases). With 1 base removed from V and 0 bases from J, the gap between germline ends came to 12 bases. This CDR3 has 16 amino acids. From germline, CDR1 is SGHDT and CDR2 YYEEEE. CDR3: CASSLIWAGSTDTQYF. CDR3 DNA: TGTGCCAGCAGCTTGATATGGGCGGGAAGCACAGATACGCAGTATTTT.

The table lists this clone with many counts. V gene TRBV20-1 combines with J gene TRBJ1-2; 9 bases match TRBD1. There are 13 residues in the CDR3. CDR1 DFQATT and CDR2 SNEGSKA come from the germline V gene (reference sequence). Unmatched junction bases numbered 1, after V lost 1 base and J lost 4 bases. CDR3 residues: CSARVDRGYGYTF. As DNA, the CDR3 is TGCAGTGCTAGAGTGGACAGGGGCTATGGCTACACCTTC.

This clone was counted ten times or more. The chain couples TRBV6-1 to TRBJ1-3; a weak D match, TRBD1 (5 bases). V was trimmed by 4 bases and J by 0 bases, leaving 25 bases between them. Germline V CDR1 and CDR2: MNHNS, SASEGT. This CDR3 contains 20 residues. CDR3 residues: CASSVKFSSFRVPSGNTIYF. The DNA for the CDR3 is TGTGCCAGCAGTGTCAAGTTTTCTAGTTTCAGGGTCCCCTCTGGAAACACCATATATTTT.

This clone was recorded at least ten times. This chain joins TRBV12-3 or TRBV12-4 and TRBJ2-3; D gene uncertain. The V and J ends lost 1 base and 6 bases respectively, with 11 bases between them. CDR3 length equals 14 residues. Here the CDR3 reads CASSLVLVRDTQYF. CDR3 DNA: TGTGCCAGCAGTTTAGTTTTGGTTCGGGATACGCAGTATTTT.

The CDR3 bases are TGTGCCAGCAGCTTACGGGGGCCGACACCCCTTAGCTCCTACGAGCAGTACTTC. Protein product: CASSLRGPTPLSSYEQYF. The chain joins TRBV11-2 to TRBJ2-7; D is possibly TRBD1 or TRBD2 (6 bases each). CDR3 length: 18 amino acids. Trimming took 2 bases from V and 0 from J, leaving 20 bases between them. The germline V gene encodes CDR1 SGHAT and CDR2 FQNNGV.

This clone was seen ten or more times. This rearrangement joins TRBV5-1 to TRBJ2-3; no clear D gene. CDR1 and CDR2 from the germline V gene are SGHRS and YFSETQ. Between the trimmed V and J ends, which lost 4 bases and 0 bases, there was a span of 12 bases. The CDR3 contains 15 residues. The CDR3 sequence: CASSLTGSSTDTQYF. Written as DNA, the CDR3 is TGCGCCAGCAGCCTGACCGGCTCTAGCACAGATACGCAGTATTTT.

This chain joins TRBV27 and TRBJ2-2, with TRBD1 matching 7 bases. Germline values: CDR1 MNHEY, CDR2 SMNVEV (reference sequence). V shed 8 bases and J 0 bases; nucleotides not matched to a gene: 6. The length of the CDR3 is 15 residues. The CDR3 protein is CASVPGQPNTGELFF. The CDR3 region has the DNA TGTGCCAGCGTCCCGGGACAGCCGAACACCGGGGAGCTGTTTTTT.

In this sample, this clone turned up many times. Possible read error: a much larger clone is one base away. The rearrangement joins TRBV9 to TRBJ2-1, with 14 bases aligning to TRBD2. This CDR3 region has 15 residues. Germline V gene lookup returns CDR1 SGDLS and CDR2 YYNGEE. The CDR3 DNA reads as TGTGCCAACAGCGGGACTAGCGGGGGATACAATGAGCAGTTCTTC. It is translated as CANSGTSGGYNEQFF.